Given below is one T cell receptor beta chain in context. No antigen is known for it. Profiling relied on immunoSEQ multiplex PCR, and the TCRdb table lists in-frame clones only, not all of them. The table has about 2,500 clones, 70% to 85% seen once; the top ten hold around 4.5%. The sorted conventional CD4+ T cells were CD25-low and CD127-high, with genomic DNA sequenced. These data belong to a study of regulatory and conventional T cells in RAG deficiency. Findings and limits, study-wide: Patient subsets had shorter CDR3s; Omenn Treg-Tconv overlap exceeded 85%.

Germline V gene data show CDR1 as GTSNPN and CDR2 as SVGIG (reference sequence). V shed 2 bases, J shed 5 bases, and the junction held 9 bases outside the gene matches. The CDR3 is 16 amino acids. The chain recombines TRBV30 with TRBJ2-5; 12 bases map to TRBD2. This sequence was found in a human donor with RAG deficiency presenting as severe combined immunodeficiency. The sequenced sample consisted of CD4+ effector T cells sorted from blood. In nucleotides, the CDR3 is TGTGCCTGGAGTCTCGGACTAGCGGGGTCAGGGGAGACCCAGTACTTC. This encodes CAWSLGLAGSGETQYF.